This entry lists 17 T cell receptor beta chains sequenced from one sample in a study of blood T cells in healthy people across ages. Then a second PCR, running roughly 7 to 11 cycles, was carried out with a sample-barcoded 5' primer and a J-beta primer mix. TCRdb ran MiXCR on the 5' RACE reads and lists one entry per CDR3 protein. The top ten hold around a quarter of the sample, which has some 860,000 distinct CDR3 sequences, about 56% seen once. Material: blood. The receptors originated from a man aged 35 to 55 in good health.

This chain links TRBV3-1 with TRBJ2-2; 7 nucleotides line up with TRBD2. Germline values: CDR1 LGHDT, CDR2 YNNKEL (reference sequence). After removal of 6 bases from V and 4 bases from J, the junction contained 14 bases not matched to a gene. The CDR3 totals 17 residues. The CDR3 nucleotides read TGTGCCAGCAGGGCGGAGGCTAGCGGTTTTGTCACCGGGGAGCTGTTTTTT. Translation: CASRAEASGFVTGELFF.

CDR3 bases: TGTGCCAGCAGTTTTTCCTCAGGGGGCTCGGGCGAGACCCAGTACTTC. It encodes CASSFSSGGSGETQYF. The gene calls are TRBV27 and TRBJ2-4, with TRBD1 matching over 8 bases. The J call may be mistaken, given a closer DNA end match to TRBJ2-5. Looked up from germline, CDR1 is MNHEY and CDR2 is SMNVEV (reference sequence). The CDR3 is 16 residues long.

The J gene is TRBJ1-6, the V gene TRBV12-3 or TRBV12-4; D remains ambiguous. The ends were cut back, 3 bases at V and 7 bases at J, with 10 bases in the middle. The CDR3 is 14 residues long. The CDR3 DNA is TGTGCCAGCAGTTTTGTAACGGCCAATTCACCCCTCCACTTT. It codes for CASSFVTANSPLHF.

This clonotype was observed once. The chain is built from TRBV3-1 and TRBJ1-6, with D perhaps matching TRBD1 (5 bases). The CDR3 loop spans 13 amino acids. V dropped 11 bases and J dropped 7 bases, with 15 bases sitting between them. Germline-derived CDR1 and CDR2 are LGHDT and YNNKEL (reference sequence). The CDR3 DNA sequence: TGTGCCCCCTCGGGAGGGGAGAATTCACCCCTCCACTTT. Amino acids: CAPSGGENSPLHF.

The chain uses TRBV2 and TRBJ1-2, with 7 bases fitting TRBD1. The CDR3 has 13 residues. The trim removed 3 bases at V and 5 bases at J, leaving 3 bases unmatched. Germline V gene sequence: CDR1 SNHLY, CDR2 FYNNEI. The CDR3 region has the DNA TGTGCCAGCAGTGACGACAGGGCGTATGGCTACACCTTC. Its protein is CASSDDRAYGYTF.

The chain links TRBV24-1 to TRBJ2-5; weak D call: TRBD1 (5 bases). The J call may not be correct, given that the DNA end is closer to TRBJ2-1. Germline assignment: CDR1 KGHDR and CDR2 SFDVKD. The CDR3 is 13 residues long. CDR3 in amino acids: CATRAAGQETQFF. CDR3 bases: TGTGCCACCCGTGCGGCAGGGCAAGAGACCCAGTTCTTC.

This rearrangement joins TRBV20-1 to TRBJ1-6, with 8 bases matching TRBD1. Germline CDR1 is DFQATT and CDR2 is SNEGSKA (reference sequence). Germline trimming cut 1 base from V and 5 bases from J; bases unmatched to any gene: 4. This CDR3 comprises 15 residues. DNA of the CDR3: TGCAGTGCTAGAGCCGGGACAGGCGATAATTCACCCCTCCACTTT. Translated, it gives CSARAGTGDNSPLHF.

This clonotype has just a few counts. This chain joins TRBV5-1 and TRBJ2-1, with D hard to call. With 4 bases removed from V and 6 bases from J, the gap between germline ends came to 17 bases. This CDR3 has 15 residues. From germline, CDR1 is SGHRS and CDR2 YFSETQ. Here the CDR3 reads CASSTTWGSGNEQFF. CDR3 bases: TGCGCCAGCAGCACAACGTGGGGTAGTGGCAATGAGCAGTTCTTC.

This chain connects TRBV28 to TRBJ2-5; D not certain. The end of the DNA fits TRBJ2-7 better, so the J call may be wrong. The CDR3 consists of 13 residues. Per the germline V gene, CDR1 is MDHEN and CDR2 is SYDVKM. CDR3 bases: TGTGCCAGCAGTTTCCGTATCAACAACGAGCAGTACTTC. Residues: CASSFRINNEQYF.

The gene calls are TRBV2 and TRBJ1-4, with a tentative D call TRBD1 (5 bases). Between the trimmed V and J ends, which lost 10 bases and 4 bases, there was a span of 16 bases. Germline CDR1 SNHLY, CDR2 FYNNEI. There are 14 residues in the CDR3. The CDR3 loop is CATRGDGFNEKLFF. DNA for the CDR3: TGTGCCACCCGGGGCGACGGCTTTAATGAAAAACTGTTTTTT.

This chain uses TRBV20-1 with TRBJ2-7; D possibly corresponds to TRBD1 (6 bases). The germline V and J ends were trimmed by 2 bases and 2 bases, with 13 bases remaining between them. Germline CDR1 reads DFQATT; CDR2 reads SNEGSKA (reference sequence). There are 14 residues in the CDR3. The chain's CDR3 is CSARSSDSTYEQYF. CDR3 DNA sequence: TGCAGTGCTAGAAGTTCGGACAGCACCTACGAGCAGTACTTC.

The J gene is TRBJ2-2, the V gene TRBV10-1; the match to TRBD2 covers 9 bases. Germline trimming cut 6 bases from V and 0 bases from J; bases unmatched to any gene: 5. The CDR3 sequence is 16 residues long. Germline CDR1 and CDR2: WNHNN and SYGVQD (reference sequence). The CDR3 sequence: CASRELAGTNTGELFF. The CDR3 coding sequence is TGCGCCAGCAGAGAGCTAGCGGGGACGAACACCGGGGAGCTGTTTTTT.

The chain recombines TRBV27 with TRBJ1-5; no clear D gene. The CDR3 runs to 13 residues. The V gene lost 8 bases and the J gene lost 6 bases, with 14 bases spanning the gap. The germline gives CDR1 MNHEY, CDR2 SMNVEV (reference sequence). CDR3 sequence: CASPTDVGQPQHF. Here the CDR3 DNA reads TGTGCCAGCCCTACGGATGTGGGTCAGCCCCAGCATTTT.

The rearrangement links TRBV28 to TRBJ2-3, with D possibly being TRBD1 (7 bases). The V gene's germline CDR1 is MDHEN and CDR2 SYDVKM. The CDR3 loop spans 16 amino acids. V lost 6 bases and J lost 3, with 19 bases in between. For the CDR3, the DNA is TGTGCCAGCAGCCCGACCCAGGGGGGCGTAACAGATACGCAGTATTTT. Encoded protein: CASSPTQGGVTDTQYF.

The chain is built from TRBV7-2 and TRBJ2-7, with 14 bases fitting TRBD2. The V gene's germline CDR1 is SGHTA and CDR2 FQGNSA. This CDR3 comprises 16 residues. The trim removed 5 bases at V and 4 bases at J, leaving 7 bases unmatched. This CDR3 is CASSQGTSGSGYEQYF. The CDR3 DNA reads TGTGCCAGCAGCCAAGGGACTAGCGGGAGCGGTTACGAGCAGTACTTC. Based on the CDR3 plus reference TRBV7-2 and TRBJ2-7, the full variable domain is GAGVSQSPSNKVTEKGKDVELRCDPISGHTALYWYRQSLGQGLEFLIYFQGNSAPDKSGLPSDRFSAERTGGSVSTLTIQRTQQEDSAVYLCASSQGTSGSGYEQYFGPGTRLTVT.

The rearrangement uses TRBV4-2 and TRBJ2-2; D might be TRBD2 (5 bases). The V gene lost 0 bases and the J gene lost 1 base, with 15 bases spanning the gap. The CDR3 runs to 18 residues. The germline V gene encodes CDR1 LGHNA and CDR2 YNFKEQ. The CDR3 sequence is CASSQEPKRNLNTGELFF. The DNA of the CDR3 is TGTGCCAGCAGCCAAGAACCCAAGCGGAACCTGAACACCGGGGAGCTGTTTTTT.

The gene calls are TRBV6-2 or TRBV6-3 and TRBJ2-7; TRBD2 aligns across 12 bases. The V gene end was trimmed by 0 bases and the J gene end by 0 bases; junction bases not matched to a gene: 3. CDR1 is MNHEY and CDR2 is SVGEGT in the germline V gene. There are 17 residues in the CDR3. CDR3 region: CASSYSSSGRVSYEQYF. CDR3 sequence (DNA): TGTGCCAGCAGTTACTCTTCTAGCGGGAGGGTCTCCTACGAGCAGTACTTC.